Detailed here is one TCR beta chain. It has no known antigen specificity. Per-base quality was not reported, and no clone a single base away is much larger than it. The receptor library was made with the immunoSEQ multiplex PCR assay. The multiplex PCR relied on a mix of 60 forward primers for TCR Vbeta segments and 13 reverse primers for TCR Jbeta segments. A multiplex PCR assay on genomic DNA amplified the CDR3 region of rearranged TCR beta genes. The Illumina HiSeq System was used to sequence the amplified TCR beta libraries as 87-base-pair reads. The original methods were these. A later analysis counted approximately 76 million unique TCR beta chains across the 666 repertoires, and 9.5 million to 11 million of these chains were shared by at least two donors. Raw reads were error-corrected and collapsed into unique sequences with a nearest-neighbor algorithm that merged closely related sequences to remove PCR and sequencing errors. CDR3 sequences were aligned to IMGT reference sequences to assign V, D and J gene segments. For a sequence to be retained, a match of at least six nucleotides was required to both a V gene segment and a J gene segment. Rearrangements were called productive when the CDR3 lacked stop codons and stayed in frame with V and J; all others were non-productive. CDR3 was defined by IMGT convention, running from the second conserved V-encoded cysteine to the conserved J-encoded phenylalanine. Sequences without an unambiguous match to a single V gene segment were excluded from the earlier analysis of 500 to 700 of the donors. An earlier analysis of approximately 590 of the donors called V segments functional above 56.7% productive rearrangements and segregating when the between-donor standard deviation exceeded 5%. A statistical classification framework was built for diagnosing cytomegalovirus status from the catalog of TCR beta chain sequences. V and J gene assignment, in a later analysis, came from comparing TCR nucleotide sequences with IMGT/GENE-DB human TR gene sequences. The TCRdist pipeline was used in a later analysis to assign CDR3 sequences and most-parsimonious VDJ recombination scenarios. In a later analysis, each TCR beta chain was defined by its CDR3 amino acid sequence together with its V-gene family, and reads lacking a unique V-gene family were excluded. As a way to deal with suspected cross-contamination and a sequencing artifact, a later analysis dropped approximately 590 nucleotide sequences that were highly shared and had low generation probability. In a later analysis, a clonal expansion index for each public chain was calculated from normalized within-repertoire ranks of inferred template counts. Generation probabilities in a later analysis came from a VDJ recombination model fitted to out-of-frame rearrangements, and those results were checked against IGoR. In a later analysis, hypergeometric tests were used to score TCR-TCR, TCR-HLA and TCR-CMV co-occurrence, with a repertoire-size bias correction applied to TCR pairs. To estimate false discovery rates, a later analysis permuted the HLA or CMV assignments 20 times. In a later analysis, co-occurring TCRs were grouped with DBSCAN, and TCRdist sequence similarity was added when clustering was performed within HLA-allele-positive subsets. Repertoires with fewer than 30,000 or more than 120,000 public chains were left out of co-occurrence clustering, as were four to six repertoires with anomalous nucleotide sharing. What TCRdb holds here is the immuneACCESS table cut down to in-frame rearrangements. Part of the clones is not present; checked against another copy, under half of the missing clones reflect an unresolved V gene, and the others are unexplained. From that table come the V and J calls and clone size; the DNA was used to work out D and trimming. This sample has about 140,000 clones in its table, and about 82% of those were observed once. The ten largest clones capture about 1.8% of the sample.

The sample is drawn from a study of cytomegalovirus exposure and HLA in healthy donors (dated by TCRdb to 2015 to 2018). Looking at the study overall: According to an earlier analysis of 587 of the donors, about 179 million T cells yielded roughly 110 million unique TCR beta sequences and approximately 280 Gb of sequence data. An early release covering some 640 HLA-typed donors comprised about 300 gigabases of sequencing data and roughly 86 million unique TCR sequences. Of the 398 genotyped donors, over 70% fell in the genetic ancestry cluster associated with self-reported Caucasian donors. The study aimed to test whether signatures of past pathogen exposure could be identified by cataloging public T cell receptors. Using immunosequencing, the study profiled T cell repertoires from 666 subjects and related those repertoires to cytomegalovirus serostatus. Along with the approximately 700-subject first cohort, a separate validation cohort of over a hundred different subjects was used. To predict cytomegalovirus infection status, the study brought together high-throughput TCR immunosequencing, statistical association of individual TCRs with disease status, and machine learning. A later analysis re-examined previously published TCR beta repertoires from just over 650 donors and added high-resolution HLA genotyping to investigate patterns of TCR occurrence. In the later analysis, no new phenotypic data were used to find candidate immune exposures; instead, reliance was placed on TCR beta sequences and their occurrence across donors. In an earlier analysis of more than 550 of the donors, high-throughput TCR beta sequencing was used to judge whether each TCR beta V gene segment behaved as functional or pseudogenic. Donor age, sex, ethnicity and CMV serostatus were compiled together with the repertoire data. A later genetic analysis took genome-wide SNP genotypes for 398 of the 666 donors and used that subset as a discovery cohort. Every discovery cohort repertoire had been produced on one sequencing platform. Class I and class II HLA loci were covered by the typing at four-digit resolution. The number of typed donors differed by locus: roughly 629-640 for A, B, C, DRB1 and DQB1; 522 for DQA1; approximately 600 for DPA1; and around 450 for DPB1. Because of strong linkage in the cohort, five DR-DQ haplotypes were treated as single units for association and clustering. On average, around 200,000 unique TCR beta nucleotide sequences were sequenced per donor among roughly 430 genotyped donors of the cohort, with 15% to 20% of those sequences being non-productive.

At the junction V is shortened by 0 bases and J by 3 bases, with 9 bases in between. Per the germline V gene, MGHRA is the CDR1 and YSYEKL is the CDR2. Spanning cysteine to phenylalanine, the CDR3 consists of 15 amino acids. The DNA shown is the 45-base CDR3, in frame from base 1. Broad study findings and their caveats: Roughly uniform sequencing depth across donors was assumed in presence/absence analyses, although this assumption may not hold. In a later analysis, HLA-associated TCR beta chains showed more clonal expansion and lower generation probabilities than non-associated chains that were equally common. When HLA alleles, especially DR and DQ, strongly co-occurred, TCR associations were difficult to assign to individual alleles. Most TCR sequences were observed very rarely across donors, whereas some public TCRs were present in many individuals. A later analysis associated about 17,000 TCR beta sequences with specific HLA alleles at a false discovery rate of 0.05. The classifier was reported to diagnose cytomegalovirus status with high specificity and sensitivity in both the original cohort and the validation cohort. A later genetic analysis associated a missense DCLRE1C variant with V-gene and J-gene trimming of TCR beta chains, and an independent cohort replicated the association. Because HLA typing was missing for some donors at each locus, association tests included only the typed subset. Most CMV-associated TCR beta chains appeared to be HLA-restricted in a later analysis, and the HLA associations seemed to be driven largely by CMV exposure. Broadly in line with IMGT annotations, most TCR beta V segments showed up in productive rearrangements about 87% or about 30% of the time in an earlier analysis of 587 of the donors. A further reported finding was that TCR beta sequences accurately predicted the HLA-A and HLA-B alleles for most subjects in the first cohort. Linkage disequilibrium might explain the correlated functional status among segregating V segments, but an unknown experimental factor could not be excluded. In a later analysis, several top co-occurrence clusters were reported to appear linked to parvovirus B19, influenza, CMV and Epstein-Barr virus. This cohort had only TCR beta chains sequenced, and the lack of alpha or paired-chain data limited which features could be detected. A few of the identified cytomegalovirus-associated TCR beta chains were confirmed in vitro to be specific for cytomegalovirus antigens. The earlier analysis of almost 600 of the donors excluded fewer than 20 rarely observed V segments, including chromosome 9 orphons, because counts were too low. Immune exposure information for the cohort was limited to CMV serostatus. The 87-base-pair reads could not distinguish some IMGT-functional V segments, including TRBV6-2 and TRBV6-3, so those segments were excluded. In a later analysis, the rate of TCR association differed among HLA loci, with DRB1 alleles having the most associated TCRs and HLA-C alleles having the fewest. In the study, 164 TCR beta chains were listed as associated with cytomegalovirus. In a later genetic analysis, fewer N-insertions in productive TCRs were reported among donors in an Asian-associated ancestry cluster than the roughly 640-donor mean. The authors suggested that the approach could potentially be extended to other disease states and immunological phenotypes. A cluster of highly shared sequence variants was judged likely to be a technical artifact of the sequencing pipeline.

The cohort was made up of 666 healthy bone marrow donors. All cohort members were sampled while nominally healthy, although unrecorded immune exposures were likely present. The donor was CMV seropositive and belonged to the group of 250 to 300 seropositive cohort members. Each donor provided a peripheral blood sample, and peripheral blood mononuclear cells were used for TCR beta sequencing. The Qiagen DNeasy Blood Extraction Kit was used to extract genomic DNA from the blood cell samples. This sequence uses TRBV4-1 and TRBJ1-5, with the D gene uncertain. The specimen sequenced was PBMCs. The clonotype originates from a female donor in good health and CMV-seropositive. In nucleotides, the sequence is TGCGCCAGCAGCCAAGATATCGGGTACAATCAGCCCCAGCATTTT. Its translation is CASSQDIGYNQPQHF.